Shown below are 24 T cell receptor beta chains from a single sample sequenced in a study of identical twins. Via MiXCR, TCRdb re-called the 5' RACE reads, giving one row per CDR3 protein. The sample holds over 200,000 distinct CDR3 sequences, over 9.5% seen once. The sequenced sample consisted of memory T cells sorted from blood. The receptors come from a man in his forties or fifties in good health.

This clonotype came up many times. The junction does not match germline at one end; this may be a read error. This chain connects TRBV4-1 to TRBJ1-1; TRBD1 might be the D (5 bases). There are 14 residues in the CDR3. Germline CDR1 and CDR2: MGHRA and YSYEKL. The CDR3 coding sequence is TGCGCCAGCAGACAAGACAACAGGCCTTATGAAGCTTTCTTT. Amino acids: CASRQDNRPYEAFF.

This clonotype came up many times. The rearrangement joins TRBV11-2 to TRBJ1-6; the match to TRBD1 covers 7 bases. Trimming cost V 2 bases and J 7 bases; bases outside gene matches: 14. The CDR3 length is 18 residues. The germline V gene encodes CDR1 SGHAT and CDR2 FQNNGV. The chain's CDR3 is CASSLYGVQGLWNSPLHF. The CDR3 DNA follows: TGTGCCAGCAGCTTATACGGGGTACAGGGGTTGTGGAATTCACCCCTCCACTTT.

In this sample, this clonotype turned up many times. This chain links TRBV24-1 with TRBJ2-7; no firm D call. Germline CDR1 is KGHDR and CDR2 is SFDVKD. Trimming pared 2 bases from V and 0 bases from J, leaving 10 bases between. The CDR3 sequence is 15 residues long. CDR3: CATSDSGPSSYEQYF. CDR3 nucleotide sequence: TGTGCCACCAGTGATTCCGGGCCAAGCTCCTACGAGCAGTACTTC.

At least ten counts were recorded for this clonotype. The chain recombines TRBV5-1 with TRBJ1-4; D is uncertain. This CDR3 comprises 16 residues. Trimming took 0 bases from V and 0 from J, leaving 9 bases between them. Germline V CDR1 and CDR2: SGHRS, YFSETQ. Here the CDR3 DNA reads TGCGCCAGCAGCTTGGCCGGGCGCGCAACTAATGAAAAACTGTTTTTT. It yields the protein CASSLAGRATNEKLFF.

This clonotype was counted many times. This chain links TRBV20-1 with TRBJ2-7; D is ambiguous. Trimming shortened V by 3 bases and J by 5 bases, and 11 bases separated the two germline ends. Germline CDR1 reads DFQATT; CDR2 reads SNEGSKA (reference sequence). The CDR3 contains 12 residues. CDR3 region: CSASSTNNEQYF. In DNA form, the CDR3 reads TGCAGTGCTAGTTCGACGAATAACGAGCAGTACTTC.

This clonotype showed up many times. V gene TRBV19 combines with J gene TRBJ2-4; no firm D call. The CDR3 consists of 14 residues. V was shortened by 2 bases and J by 9 bases, with 14 bases between the two germline ends. In germline, CDR1 is LNHDA, CDR2 SQIVND (reference sequence). The CDR3 region has the DNA TGTGCCAGTAGTATATATAGGTCCTCGGGCATTCAGTACTTC. Translation: CASSIYRSSGIQYF.

This clonotype showed up many times. The chain uses TRBV6-5 and TRBJ1-1; D call uncertain. V was clipped by 4 bases and J by 0 bases, with 12 bases between them. Germline-derived CDR1 and CDR2 are MNHEY and SVGAGI. CDR3 length: 15 amino acids. CDR3 bases: TGTGCCAGCAGTTCTCGGACGGACTTGAACACTGAAGCTTTCTTT. Amino acids: CASSSRTDLNTEAFF.

This clonotype has a count of ten or more. The CDR3 reads CAISDRRGNTEAFF. In DNA, the CDR3 is TGTGCCATCAGTGATCGTAGGGGGAACACTGAAGCTTTCTTT. The chain carries TRBV10-3 and TRBJ1-1; the D gene is possibly TRBD1 (5 bases). V lost 3 bases and J lost 1, with 9 bases in between. CDR1 and CDR2 from the germline V gene are ENHRY and SYGVKD. The CDR3 spans 14 residues.

This clonotype was recorded at least ten times. The rearrangement uses TRBV20-1 and TRBJ2-1; 12 bases are shared with TRBD2. V was pared by 0 bases and J by 3 bases, with 3 bases of the junction left unmatched. CDR3 length equals 16 residues. Germline CDR1 reads DFQATT; CDR2 reads SNEGSKA (reference sequence). The DNA of the CDR3 is TGCAGTGCTAGAGATACTAGCGGGAGGATCTACAATGAGCAGTTCTTC. Amino acid sequence: CSARDTSGRIYNEQFF.

The chain links TRBV21-1 to TRBJ1-4; the table's D gene call, TRBD1, was not cross checked with the DNA. TRBV21-1 is assigned pseudogene status. The CDR3 is 16 amino acids. DNA for the CDR3: TGTGCCAGCAGCGCCCGACGGGGGTGGCCTAATGAAAAACTGTTTTTT. Protein product: CASSARRGWPNEKLFF.

This chain uses TRBV14 with TRBJ2-5; D gene unclear. There are 15 residues in the CDR3. Between the trimmed V and J ends, which lost 0 bases and 7 bases, there was a span of 15 bases. Per the germline V gene, CDR1 is SGHDN and CDR2 is FVKESK. CDR3 coding DNA: TGTGCCAGCAGCCAAGAAGAAGGAGTGGGAAGGACCCAGTACTTC. Residues: CASSQEEGVGRTQYF. The full variable domain, rest sourced from reference TRBV14 and TRBJ2-5, is EAGVTQFPSHSVIEKGQTVTLRCDPISGHDNLYWYRRVMGKEIKFLLHFVKESKQDESGMPNNRFLAERTGGTYSTLKVQPAELEDSGVYFCASSQEEGVGRTQYFGPGTRLLVL.

This clonotype was counted a few times. This rearrangement joins TRBV4-1 to TRBJ1-5; D not certain. V was cut by 1 base and J by 0 bases, with 10 bases left in between. There are 16 residues in the CDR3. Per germline, CDR1 MGHRA and CDR2 YSYEKL. The CDR3 bases are TGCGCCAGCAGCCAAGGATATCCATATAGCAATCAGCCCCAGCATTTT. It is translated as CASSQGYPYSNQPQHF.

As regards this clonotype: One end of the junction does not line up with germline, which may come from a read error. This chain uses TRBV7-3 with TRBJ1-1; D might be TRBD1 (6 bases). Germline V gene lookup returns CDR1 SGHTA and CDR2 FQGTGA. This CDR3 has 13 residues. The CDR3 reads CASSLQGNTEVFF. Here the CDR3 DNA reads TGTGCCAGCAGCTTACAGGGGAACACTGAAGTTTTCTTT. The full variable domain, with the rest looked up from reference TRBV7-3 and TRBJ1-1, is GAGVSQTPSNKVTEKGKYVELRCDPISGHTALYWYRQSLGQGPEFLIYFQGTGAADDSGLPNDRFFAVRPEGSVSTLKIQRTERGDSAVYLCASSLQGNTEVFFGQGTRLTVV.

This clonotype has just a few counts. The CDR3 sequence: CASSQRGGLSYEQYF. CDR3 bases: TGTGCCAGCAGCCAGAGGGGGGGCCTATCCTACGAGCAGTACTTC. The rearrangement uses TRBV7-9 and TRBJ2-7, with a weak D call TRBD2 (7 bases). This CDR3 spans 15 amino acids. V was cut by 5 bases and J by 1 base, with 15 bases left in between. The germline V gene encodes CDR1 SEHNR and CDR2 FQNEAQ (reference sequence).

This clonotype was picked up a small number of times. V is TRBV18 and J is TRBJ2-4; D unclear. The germline gives CDR1 KGHSH, CDR2 LQKENI. V was shortened by 6 bases and J by 6 bases, with 15 bases between the two germline ends. This CDR3 spans 14 amino acids. In DNA form, the CDR3 reads TGTGCCAGCTCGCCTCAGGAGATGCGAAACATTCAGTACTTC. This sequence encodes CASSPQEMRNIQYF. Based on the CDR3 plus reference TRBV18 and TRBJ2-4, the full variable domain is NAGVMQNPRHLVRRRGQEARLRCSPMKGHSHVYWYRQLPEEGLKFMVYLQKENIIDESGMPKERFSAEFPKEGPSILRIQQVVRGDSAAYFCASSPQEMRNIQYFGAGTRLSVL.

This clonotype was recorded many times. V and J are TRBV7-9 and TRBJ1-3; 9 bases match TRBD1. Germline trimming cut 5 bases from V and 3 bases from J; bases unmatched to any gene: 5. CDR3 size: 15 residues. The germline V gene encodes CDR1 SEHNR and CDR2 FQNEAQ (reference sequence). The CDR3 loop reads CASSQGQGLGNTIYF. CDR3 nucleotide sequence: TGTGCCAGCAGCCAAGGACAGGGGCTTGGAAACACCATATATTTT.

The chain couples TRBV3-1 to TRBJ1-1; the match to TRBD1 covers 7 bases. From germline, CDR1 is LGHDT and CDR2 YNNKEL (reference sequence). V was pared by 5 bases and J by 4 bases, with 4 bases of the junction left unmatched. This CDR3 contains 13 residues. The CDR3 loop is CASSYRQGTEAFF. CDR3 sequence (DNA): TGTGCCAGCAGCTATCGACAGGGCACTGAAGCTTTCTTT.

CDR3 residues: CASSQDQATNEKLFF. For the CDR3, the DNA is TGCGCCAGCAGCCAAGATCAAGCAACTAATGAAAAACTGTTTTTT. The rearrangement joins TRBV4-3 to TRBJ1-4; D call uncertain. This CDR3 is 15 amino acids long. Germline V gives CDR1 LGHNA, CDR2 YSLEER. With 0 bases removed from V and 0 bases from J, the gap between germline ends came to 5 bases.

At least ten counts were recorded for this clonotype. This chain uses TRBV7-9 with TRBJ1-1, with D tentatively TRBD1 (5 bases). Germline V gene sequence: CDR1 SEHNR, CDR2 FQNEAQ (reference sequence). The CDR3 totals 17 residues. The V and J ends lost 5 bases and 0 bases respectively, with 19 bases between them. CDR3 sequence reads: CASSQPKQRTMNTEAFF. Written as DNA, the CDR3 is TGTGCCAGCAGCCAACCCAAGCAAAGGACAATGAACACTGAAGCTTTCTTT. The entire variable domain, with the rest obtained from reference TRBV7-9 and TRBJ1-1, is as follows: DTGVSQNPRHKITKRGQNVTFRCDPISEHNRLYWYRQTLGQGPEFLTYFQNEAQLEKSRLLSDRFSAERPKGSFSTLEIQRTEQGDSAMYLCASSQPKQRTMNTEAFFGQGTRLTVV.

This clonotype was seen ten or more times. V gene TRBV3-1 combines with J gene TRBJ2-2; D gene uncertain. V gave up 3 bases and J gave up 4 bases, with 3 bases separating them. In germline, CDR1 is LGHDT, CDR2 YNNKEL (reference sequence). The CDR3 is 12 residues long. Written as DNA, the CDR3 is TGTGCCAGCAGCCACCCCACCGGGGAGCTGTTTTTT. Protein sequence: CASSHPTGELFF.

This clonotype occurred a few times. The genes are TRBV3-1 and TRBJ2-7; perhaps TRBD1 as D (5 bases). V dropped 3 bases and J dropped 4 bases, with 13 bases sitting between them. The CDR3 is 14 residues long. Germline assignment: CDR1 LGHDT and CDR2 YNNKEL (reference sequence). The CDR3 protein is CASSHRQKWYEQYF. In nucleotides, the CDR3 is TGTGCCAGCAGCCATCGACAGAAGTGGTACGAGCAGTACTTC.

The chain links TRBV18 to TRBJ1-6; TRBD1 matches 8 bases. The germline gives CDR1 KGHSH, CDR2 LQKENI. This CDR3 contains 14 residues. V was pared by 5 bases and J by 8 bases, with 5 bases of the junction left unmatched. CDR3 nucleotides: TGTGCCAGCTCAGTTGGGACAGGCGATTCACCCCTCCACTTT. Its translation: CASSVGTGDSPLHF.

This chain uses TRBV24-1 with TRBJ2-1, with 10 bases that match TRBD2. The CDR3 sequence is 16 residues long. CDR1 and CDR2 (germline): KGHDR, SFDVKD. V shed 2 bases, J shed 4 bases, and the junction held 4 bases outside the gene matches. DNA of the CDR3: TGTGCCACCAGTGATTCTAGCGGGAGTTGGTACAATGAGCAGTTCTTC. Amino acids: CATSDSSGSWYNEQFF.

This clonotype has just a few counts. The chain uses TRBV10-3 and TRBJ2-7; 10 bases match TRBD2. V shed 4 bases, J shed 5 bases, and the junction held 17 bases outside the gene matches. The CDR3 has 18 residues. The germline gives CDR1 ENHRY, CDR2 SYGVKD. The CDR3 bases are TGTGCCATCAGTGGACGTCAGCGGAGCGGGAGGGCCGGGGACGAGCAGTACTTC. Translation: CAISGRQRSGRAGDEQYF.